A selection of T cell receptor beta chains follows, all from one sample in a study of glioma-infiltrating T cells after dendritic cell vaccination. Sequencing was performed with immunoSEQ multiplex PCR; in TCRdb, only in-frame clones are kept and a portion is missing. The data hold 60,000 or so clones, with approximately 86% observed a single time. Sequenced here: blood, sampled after dendritic cell vaccination. Source of these receptors: a human donor with glioblastoma. The CDR3 runs from the conserved cysteine through the conserved F or W. The D gene is left open where the match is weak. Expanded clones are given a class, and other clones once, few, many or no size at all.

j_gene: TRBJ1-5; abundance: once; v_gene: TRBV6-4; d_gene: TRBD1; CDR3nt: TGTGCCAGCAGTGAACAAACAGGGGGCAATCAGCCCCAGCATTTT; CDR3aa: CASSEQTGGNQPQHF
j_gene: TRBJ2-7; abundance: -; v_gene: TRBV14; d_gene: -; CDR3nt: TGTGCCAGCAGCCAAATCCATCCGGGGGAGCAGTACTTC; CDR3aa: CASSQIHPGEQYF
j_gene: TRBJ2-2; abundance: -; v_gene: TRBV12-5; d_gene: -; CDR3nt: TGTGCTAGTGGAGAGTACACCGGGGAGCTGTTTTTT; CDR3aa: CASGEYTGELFF
j_gene: TRBJ2-1; abundance: -; v_gene: TRBV9; d_gene: -; CDR3nt: TGTGCCAGCAGCGGTTCTAGCGGAGGGGGTGAGCAGTTCTTC; CDR3aa: CASSGSSGGGEQFF
j_gene: TRBJ1-4; abundance: -; v_gene: TRBV7-2; d_gene: TRBD1; CDR3nt: TGTGCCAGCAGCTTAGTCGGGACAGGGGATGAAAAACTGTTTTTT; CDR3aa: CASSLVGTGDEKLFF
j_gene: TRBJ1-4; abundance: -; v_gene: TRBV6-1; d_gene: -; CDR3nt: TGTGCCAGCAGGTTCGAGGGGGTGAAGGAAAAACTGTTTTTT; CDR3aa: CASRFEGVKEKLFF
j_gene: TRBJ1-5; abundance: -; v_gene: TRBV7-2; d_gene: TRBD1; CDR3nt: TGTGCCAGCAGCCCGGACAGGGGTCAGCCCCAGCATTTT; CDR3aa: CASSPDRGQPQHF
j_gene: TRBJ2-2; abundance: once; v_gene: TRBV19; d_gene: TRBD2; CDR3nt: TGTGCCAGTAGGCGGACTAGCGGGTCCACCGGGGAGCTGTTTTTT; CDR3aa: CASRRTSGSTGELFF
j_gene: TRBJ2-7; abundance: -; v_gene: TRBV4-2; d_gene: TRBD2; CDR3nt: TGTGCCAGCAGCCAGGGACAGGGACTAGCGGGAGGCTACGAGCAGTACTTC; CDR3aa: CASSQGQGLAGGYEQYF
j_gene: TRBJ2-7; abundance: -; v_gene: TRBV7-6; d_gene: -; CDR3nt: TGTGCCAGCAGCGAGGCCCCCCAGATCCCCTACGAGCAGTACTTC; CDR3aa: CASSEAPQIPYEQYF
j_gene: TRBJ1-5; abundance: -; v_gene: TRBV6-5; d_gene: -; CDR3nt: TGTGCCAGCAGACCTATCTTCGAGGGCAATCAGCCCCAGCATTTT; CDR3aa: CASRPIFEGNQPQHF
j_gene: TRBJ2-2; abundance: -; v_gene: TRBV29-1; d_gene: -; CDR3nt: TGCAGCGTTCCTAACCTGTCCCACACCGGGGAGCTGTTTTTT; CDR3aa: CSVPNLSHTGELFF
j_gene: TRBJ1-1; abundance: -; v_gene: TRBV14; d_gene: -; CDR3nt: TGTGCCAGCAGCCAAGGGAGGTCACCCCTAAGGGCTTTCTTT; CDR3aa: CASSQGRSPLRAFF
j_gene: TRBJ2-5; abundance: few; v_gene: TRBV9; d_gene: TRBD2; CDR3nt: TGTGCCAGCAGCCCACGCGGGGGGTCCCAAGAGACCCAGTACTTC; CDR3aa: CASSPRGGSQETQYF
j_gene: TRBJ2-7; abundance: -; v_gene: TRBV19; d_gene: TRBD1; CDR3nt: TGTGCCAGTAGTAGGCAACTCCCGGGACAGGGGGCCTACGAGCAGTACTTC; CDR3aa: CASSRQLPGQGAYEQYF
j_gene: TRBJ2-5; abundance: few; v_gene: TRBV7-9; d_gene: -; CDR3nt: TGTGCCAGCGTGCCGTTGGGGGGAGCCGGGGAGACCCAGTACTTC; CDR3aa: CASVPLGGAGETQYF
j_gene: TRBJ1-1; abundance: -; v_gene: TRBV5-1; d_gene: -; CDR3nt: TGCGCCAGCAGCTTTGGATACAGGGCGCTGAACACTGAAGCTTTCTTT; CDR3aa: CASSFGYRALNTEAFF
j_gene: TRBJ1-4; abundance: -; v_gene: TRBV6-5; d_gene: TRBD1; CDR3nt: TGTGCCAGCAGCTCCGGTGGGACAGCCTATGAAAAACTGTTTTTT; CDR3aa: CASSSGGTAYEKLFF
j_gene: TRBJ2-7; abundance: -; v_gene: TRBV7-2; d_gene: -; CDR3nt: TGTGCCAGCAGCTCTTTACAGGGATCGAAGCGCGAGCAGTACTTC; CDR3aa: CASSSLQGSKREQYF
j_gene: TRBJ1-2; abundance: -; v_gene: TRBV7-2; d_gene: -; CDR3nt: TGTGCCAGCAGCTACGGACAGTCAGATGGCTACACCTTC; CDR3aa: CASSYGQSDGYTF